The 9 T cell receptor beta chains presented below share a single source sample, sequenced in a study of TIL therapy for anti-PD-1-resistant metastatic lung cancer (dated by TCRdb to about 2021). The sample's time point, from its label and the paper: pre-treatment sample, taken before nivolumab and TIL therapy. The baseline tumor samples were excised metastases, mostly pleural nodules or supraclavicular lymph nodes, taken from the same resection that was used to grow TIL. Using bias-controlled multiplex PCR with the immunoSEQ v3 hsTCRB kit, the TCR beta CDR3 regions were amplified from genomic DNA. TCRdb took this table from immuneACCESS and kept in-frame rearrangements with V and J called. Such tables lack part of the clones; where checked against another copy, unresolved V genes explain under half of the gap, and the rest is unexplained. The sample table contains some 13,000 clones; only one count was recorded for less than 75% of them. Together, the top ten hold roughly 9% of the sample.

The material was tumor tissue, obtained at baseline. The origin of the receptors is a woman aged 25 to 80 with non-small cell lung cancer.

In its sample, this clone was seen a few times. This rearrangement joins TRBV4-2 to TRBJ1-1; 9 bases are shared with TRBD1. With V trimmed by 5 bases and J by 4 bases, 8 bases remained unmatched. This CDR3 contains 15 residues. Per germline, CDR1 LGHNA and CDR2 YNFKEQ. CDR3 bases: TGTGCCAGCAGCACCCGGACAGGGGAGGTCACTGAAGCTTTCTTT. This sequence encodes CASSTRTGEVTEAFF.

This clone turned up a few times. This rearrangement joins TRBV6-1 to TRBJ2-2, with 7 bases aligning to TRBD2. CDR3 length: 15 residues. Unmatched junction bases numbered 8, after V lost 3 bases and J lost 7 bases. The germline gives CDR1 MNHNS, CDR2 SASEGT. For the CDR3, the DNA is TGTGCCAGCAGTGACCTGGCGGGAGCTAACGGGGAGCTGTTTTTT. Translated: CASSDLAGANGELFF.

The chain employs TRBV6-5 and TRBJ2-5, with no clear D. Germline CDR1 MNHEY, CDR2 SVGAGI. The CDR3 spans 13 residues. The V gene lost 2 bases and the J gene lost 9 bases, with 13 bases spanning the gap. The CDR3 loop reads CASSYGRARAQYF. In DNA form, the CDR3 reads TGTGCCAGCAGTTACGGTCGCGCAAGGGCCCAGTACTTC.

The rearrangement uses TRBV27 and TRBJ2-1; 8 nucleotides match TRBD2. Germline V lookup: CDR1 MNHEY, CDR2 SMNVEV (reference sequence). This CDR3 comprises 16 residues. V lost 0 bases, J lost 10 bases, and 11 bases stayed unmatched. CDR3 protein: CASSLSREARVWEQFF. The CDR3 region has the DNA TGTGCCAGCAGTTTATCGCGGGAGGCCCGAGTGTGGGAGCAGTTCTTC.

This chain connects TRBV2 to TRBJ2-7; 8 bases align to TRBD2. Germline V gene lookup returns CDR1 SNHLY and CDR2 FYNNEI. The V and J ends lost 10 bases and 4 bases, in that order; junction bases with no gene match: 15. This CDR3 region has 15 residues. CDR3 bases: TGTGCCACCAAAAGGCTGCGGGGGGTTCGGTACGAGCAGTACTTC. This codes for CATKRLRGVRYEQYF. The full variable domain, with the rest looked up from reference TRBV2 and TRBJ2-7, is EPEVTQTPSHQVTQMGQEVILRCVPISNHLYFYWYRQILGQKVEFLVSFYNNEISEKSEIFDDQFSVERPDGSNFTLKIRSTKLEDSAMYFCATKRLRGVRYEQYFGPGTRLTVT.

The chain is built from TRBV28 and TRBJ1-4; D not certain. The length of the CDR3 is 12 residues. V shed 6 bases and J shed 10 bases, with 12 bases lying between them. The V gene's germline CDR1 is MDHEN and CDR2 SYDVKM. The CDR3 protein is CASREQGLKLFF. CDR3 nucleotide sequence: TGTGCCAGCAGGGAGCAAGGATTAAAACTGTTTTTT. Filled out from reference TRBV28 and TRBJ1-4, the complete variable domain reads DVKVTQSSRYLVKRTGEKVFLECVQDMDHENMFWYRQDPGLGLRLIYFSYDVKMKEKGDIPEGYSVSREKKERFSLILESASTNQTSMYLCASREQGLKLFFGSGTQLSVL.

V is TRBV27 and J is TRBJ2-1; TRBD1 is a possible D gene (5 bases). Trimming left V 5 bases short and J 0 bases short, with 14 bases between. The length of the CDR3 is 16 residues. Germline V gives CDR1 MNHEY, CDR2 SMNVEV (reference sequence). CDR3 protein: CASSQQGFSSYNEQFF. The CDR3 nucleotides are TGTGCCAGCAGTCAGCAGGGTTTCAGCTCCTACAATGAGCAGTTCTTC.

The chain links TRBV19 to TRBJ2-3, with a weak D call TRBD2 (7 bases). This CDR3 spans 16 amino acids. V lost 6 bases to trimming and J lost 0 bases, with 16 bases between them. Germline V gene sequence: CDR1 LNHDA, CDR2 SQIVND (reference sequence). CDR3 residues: CASSGGLAASTDTQYF. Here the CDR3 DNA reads TGTGCCAGTAGCGGGGGGCTAGCGGCTAGCACAGATACGCAGTATTTT.

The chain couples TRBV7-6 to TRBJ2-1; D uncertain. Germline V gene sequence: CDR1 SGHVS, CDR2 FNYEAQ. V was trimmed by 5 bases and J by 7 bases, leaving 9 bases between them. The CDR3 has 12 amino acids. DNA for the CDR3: TGTGCCAGCAGCCCTTTTGATAATGAGCAGTTCTTC. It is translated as CASSPFDNEQFF.